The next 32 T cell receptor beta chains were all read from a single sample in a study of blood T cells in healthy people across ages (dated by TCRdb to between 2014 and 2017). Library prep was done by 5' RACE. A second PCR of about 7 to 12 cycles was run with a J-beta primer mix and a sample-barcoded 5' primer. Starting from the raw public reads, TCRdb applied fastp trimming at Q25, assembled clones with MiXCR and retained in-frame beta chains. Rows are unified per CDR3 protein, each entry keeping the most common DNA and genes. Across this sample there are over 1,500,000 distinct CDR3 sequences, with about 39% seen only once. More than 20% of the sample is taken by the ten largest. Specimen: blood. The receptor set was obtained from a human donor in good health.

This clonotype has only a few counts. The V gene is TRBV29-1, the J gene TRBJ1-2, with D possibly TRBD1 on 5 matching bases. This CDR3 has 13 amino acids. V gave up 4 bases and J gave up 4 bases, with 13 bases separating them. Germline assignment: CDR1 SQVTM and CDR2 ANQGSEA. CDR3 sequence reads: CSVGVGAGYGYTF. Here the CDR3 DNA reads TGCAGCGTTGGAGTTGGGGCCGGCTATGGCTACACCTTC.

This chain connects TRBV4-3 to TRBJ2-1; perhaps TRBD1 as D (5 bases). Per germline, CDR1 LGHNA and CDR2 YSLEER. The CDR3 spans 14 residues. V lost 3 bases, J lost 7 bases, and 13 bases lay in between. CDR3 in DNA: TGCGCCAGCAGCCAGCTACAGGCGTCAAATGAGCAGTTCTTC. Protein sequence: CASSQLQASNEQFF.

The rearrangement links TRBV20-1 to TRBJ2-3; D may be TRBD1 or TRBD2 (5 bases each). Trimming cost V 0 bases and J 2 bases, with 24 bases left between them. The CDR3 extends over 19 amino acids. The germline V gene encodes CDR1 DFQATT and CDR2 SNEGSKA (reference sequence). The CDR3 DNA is TGCAGTGCTAGAGATAACAGCCCAAGGGGACCCCAGCCCACAGATACGCAGTATTTT. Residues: CSARDNSPRGPQPTDTQYF.

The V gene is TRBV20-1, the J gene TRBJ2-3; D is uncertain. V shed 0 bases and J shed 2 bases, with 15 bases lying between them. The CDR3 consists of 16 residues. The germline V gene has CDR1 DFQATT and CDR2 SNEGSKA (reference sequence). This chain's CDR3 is CSARDGPEGFTDTQYF. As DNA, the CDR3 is TGCAGTGCTAGAGATGGTCCGGAAGGATTCACAGATACGCAGTATTTT.

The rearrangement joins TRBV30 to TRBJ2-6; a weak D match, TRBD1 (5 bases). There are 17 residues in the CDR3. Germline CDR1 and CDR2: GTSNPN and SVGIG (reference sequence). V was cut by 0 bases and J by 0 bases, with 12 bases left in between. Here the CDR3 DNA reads TGTGCCTGGAGTGTAGGGGAACGGATCTCTGGGGCCAACGTCCTGACTTTC. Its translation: CAWSVGERISGANVLTF.

DNA of the CDR3: TGTGCCAGTAAGGACTCGGGGATCGGGAATGAGCAGTTCTTC. Its protein product is CASKDSGIGNEQFF. The chain combines TRBV19 with TRBJ2-1; D may be TRBD2 (5 bases). The CDR3 totals 14 residues. Germline values: CDR1 LNHDA, CDR2 SQIVND (reference sequence). Trimming removed 7 bases from V and 7 bases from J, with 17 bases in between.

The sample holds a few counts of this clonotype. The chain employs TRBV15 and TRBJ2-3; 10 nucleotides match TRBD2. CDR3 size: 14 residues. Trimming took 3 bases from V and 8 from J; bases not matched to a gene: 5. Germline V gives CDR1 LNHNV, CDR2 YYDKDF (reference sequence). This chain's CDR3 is CATSRARTSGTQYF. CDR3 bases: TGTGCCACCAGCAGGGCCCGGACTAGCGGTACGCAGTATTTT.

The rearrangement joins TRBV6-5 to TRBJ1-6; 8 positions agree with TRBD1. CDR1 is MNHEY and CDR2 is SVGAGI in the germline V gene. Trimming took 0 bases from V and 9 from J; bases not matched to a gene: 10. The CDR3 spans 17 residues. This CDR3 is CASSYSPATGEVSPLHF. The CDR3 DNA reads TGTGCCAGCAGTTACTCCCCCGCGACAGGGGAGGTTTCACCCCTCCACTTT.

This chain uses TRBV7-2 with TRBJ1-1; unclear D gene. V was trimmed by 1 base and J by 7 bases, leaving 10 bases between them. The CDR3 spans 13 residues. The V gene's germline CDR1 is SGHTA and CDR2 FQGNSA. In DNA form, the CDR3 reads TGTGCCAGCAGCTTAGGGGTCGGCGGTGAAGCTTTCTTT. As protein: CASSLGVGGEAFF.

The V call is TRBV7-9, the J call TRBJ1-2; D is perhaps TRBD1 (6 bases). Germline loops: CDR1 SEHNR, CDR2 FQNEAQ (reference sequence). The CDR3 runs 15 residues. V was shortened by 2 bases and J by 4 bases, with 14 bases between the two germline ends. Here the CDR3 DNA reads TGTGCCAGCAGCTTACGGGGGCTTCGGATCTATGGCTACACCTTC. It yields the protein CASSLRGLRIYGYTF.

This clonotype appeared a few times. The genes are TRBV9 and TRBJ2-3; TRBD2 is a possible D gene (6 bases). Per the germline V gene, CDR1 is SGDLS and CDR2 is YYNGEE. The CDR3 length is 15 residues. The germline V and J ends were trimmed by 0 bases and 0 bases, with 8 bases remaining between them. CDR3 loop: CASSVGGLSTDTQYF. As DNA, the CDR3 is TGTGCCAGCAGCGTAGGGGGACTCAGCACAGATACGCAGTATTTT.

CDR3 coding DNA: TGTGCCACCAGCCTCGGGGGGGCGGTTCACAATGAGCAGTTCTTC. Amino acid sequence: CATSLGGAVHNEQFF. The gene calls are TRBV19 and TRBJ2-1; 8 bases line up with TRBD2. Trimming took 10 bases from V and 5 from J; bases not matched to a gene: 13. Germline assignment: CDR1 LNHDA and CDR2 SQIVND (reference sequence). This CDR3 has 15 amino acids.

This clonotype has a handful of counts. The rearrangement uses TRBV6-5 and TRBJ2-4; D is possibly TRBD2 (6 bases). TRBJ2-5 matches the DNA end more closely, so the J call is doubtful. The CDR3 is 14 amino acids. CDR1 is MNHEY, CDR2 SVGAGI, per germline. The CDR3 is CASKRLVLQETQYF. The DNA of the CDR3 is TGTGCCAGCAAAAGACTAGTCCTACAAGAGACCCAGTACTTC.

CDR3 residues: CATSYGTGNEQYF. The DNA for the CDR3 is TGTGCCACCAGCTACGGGACAGGGAACGAGCAGTACTTC. This chain joins TRBV15 and TRBJ2-5; 9 bases align to TRBD1. The J call may be faulty, since TRBJ2-7 better matches the DNA end. Germline V gene data show CDR1 as LNHNV and CDR2 as YYDKDF (reference sequence). The CDR3 has 13 residues.

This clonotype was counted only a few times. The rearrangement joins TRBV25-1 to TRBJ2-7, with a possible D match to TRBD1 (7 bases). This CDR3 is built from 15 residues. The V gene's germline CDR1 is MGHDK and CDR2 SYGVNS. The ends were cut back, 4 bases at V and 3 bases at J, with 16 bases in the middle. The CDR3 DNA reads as TGTGCCAGCAGTGTGAGGAGGGGGCCCCTCTACGAGCAGTACTTC. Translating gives CASSVRRGPLYEQYF.

CDR3 nucleotide sequence: TGCGCCAGCAGCTTGAGTCAGGGGACGGGTGAAAAACTGTTTTTT. Its translation: CASSLSQGTGEKLFF. This chain links TRBV5-1 with TRBJ1-4; a weak D match, TRBD1 (6 bases). Germline V gene data show CDR1 as SGHRS and CDR2 as YFSETQ. The CDR3 totals 15 residues. The germline V and J ends were trimmed by 1 base and 7 bases, with 14 bases remaining between them.

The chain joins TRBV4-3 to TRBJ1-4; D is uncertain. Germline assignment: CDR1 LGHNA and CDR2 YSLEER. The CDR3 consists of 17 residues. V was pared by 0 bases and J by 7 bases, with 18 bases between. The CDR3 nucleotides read TGCGCCAGCAGCCAAGATCTTTGGGGTGATTCGGGTGAAAAACTGTTTTTT. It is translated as CASSQDLWGDSGEKLFF.

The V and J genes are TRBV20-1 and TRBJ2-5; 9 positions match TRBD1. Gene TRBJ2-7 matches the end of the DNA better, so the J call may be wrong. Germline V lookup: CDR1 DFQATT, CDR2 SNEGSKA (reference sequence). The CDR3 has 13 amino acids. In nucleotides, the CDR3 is TGCAGTGCTAGCCCGGACAGGGGCCACGAGCAGTACTTC. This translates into CSASPDRGHEQYF.

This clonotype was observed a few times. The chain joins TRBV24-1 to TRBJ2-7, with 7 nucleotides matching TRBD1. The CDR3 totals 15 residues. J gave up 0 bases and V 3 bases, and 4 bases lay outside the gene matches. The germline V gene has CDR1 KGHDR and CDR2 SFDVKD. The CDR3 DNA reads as TGTGCCACCAGTGATGGTGGACAGGACTCCTACGAGCAGTACTTC. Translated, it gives CATSDGGQDSYEQYF.

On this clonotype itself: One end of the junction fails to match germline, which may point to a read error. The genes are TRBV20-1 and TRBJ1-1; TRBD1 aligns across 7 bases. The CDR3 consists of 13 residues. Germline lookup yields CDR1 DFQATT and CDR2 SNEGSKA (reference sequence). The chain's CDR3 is CSARTGSNTETFF. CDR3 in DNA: TGCAGTGCTAGGACAGGGTCGAACACTGAAACTTTCTTT.

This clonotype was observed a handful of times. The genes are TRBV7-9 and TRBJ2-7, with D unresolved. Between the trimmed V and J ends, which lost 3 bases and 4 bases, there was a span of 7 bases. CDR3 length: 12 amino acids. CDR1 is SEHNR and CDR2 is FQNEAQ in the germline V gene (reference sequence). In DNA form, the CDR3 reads TGTGCCAGCAGCTTTCTCCATTACGAGCAGTACTTC. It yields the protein CASSFLHYEQYF.

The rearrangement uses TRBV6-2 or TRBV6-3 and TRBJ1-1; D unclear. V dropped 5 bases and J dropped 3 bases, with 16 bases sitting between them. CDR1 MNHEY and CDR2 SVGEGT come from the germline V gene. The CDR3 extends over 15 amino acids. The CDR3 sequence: CASSRPGPLDTEAFF. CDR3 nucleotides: TGTGCCAGCAGTCGACCGGGCCCCTTAGACACTGAAGCTTTCTTT.

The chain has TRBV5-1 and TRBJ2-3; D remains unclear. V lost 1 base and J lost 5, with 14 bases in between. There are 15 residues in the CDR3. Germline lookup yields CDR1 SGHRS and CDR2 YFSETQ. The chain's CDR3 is CASSLFRVGVDTQYF. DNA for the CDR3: TGCGCCAGCAGCTTGTTTCGCGTTGGTGTAGATACGCAGTATTTT.

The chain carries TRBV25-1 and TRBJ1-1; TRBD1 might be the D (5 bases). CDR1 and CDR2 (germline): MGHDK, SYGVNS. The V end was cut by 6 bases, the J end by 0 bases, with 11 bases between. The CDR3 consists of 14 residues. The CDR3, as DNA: TGTGCCAGCAGCGGGACTTTTATGAACACTGAAGCTTTCTTT. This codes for CASSGTFMNTEAFF.

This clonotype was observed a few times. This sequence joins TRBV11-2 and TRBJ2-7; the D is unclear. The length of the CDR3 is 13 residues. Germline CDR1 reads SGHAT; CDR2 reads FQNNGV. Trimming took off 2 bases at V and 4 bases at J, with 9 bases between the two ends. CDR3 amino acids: CASSLFEPYEQYF. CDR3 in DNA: TGTGCCAGCAGCTTATTTGAGCCGTACGAGCAGTACTTC.

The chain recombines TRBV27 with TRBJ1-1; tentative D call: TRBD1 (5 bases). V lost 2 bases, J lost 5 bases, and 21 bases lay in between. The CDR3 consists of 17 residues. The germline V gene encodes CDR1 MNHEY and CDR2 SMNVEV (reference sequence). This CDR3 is CASSLAPRGFPYTEAFF. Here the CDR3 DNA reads TGTGCCAGCAGTTTAGCCCCGAGGGGTTTCCCCTATACTGAAGCTTTCTTT.

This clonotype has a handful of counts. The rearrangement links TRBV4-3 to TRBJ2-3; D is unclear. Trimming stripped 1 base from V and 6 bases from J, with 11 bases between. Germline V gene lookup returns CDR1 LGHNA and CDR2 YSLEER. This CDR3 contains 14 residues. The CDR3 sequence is CASSQVGVGDTQYF. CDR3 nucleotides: TGCGCCAGCAGCCAAGTAGGCGTGGGCGATACGCAGTATTTT.

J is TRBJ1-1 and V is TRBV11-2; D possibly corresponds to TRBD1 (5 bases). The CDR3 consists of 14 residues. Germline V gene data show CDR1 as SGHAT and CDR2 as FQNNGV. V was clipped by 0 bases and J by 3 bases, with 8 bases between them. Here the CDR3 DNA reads TGTGCCAGCAGCTTAGAACGGGACTACACTGAAGCTTTCTTT. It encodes CASSLERDYTEAFF.

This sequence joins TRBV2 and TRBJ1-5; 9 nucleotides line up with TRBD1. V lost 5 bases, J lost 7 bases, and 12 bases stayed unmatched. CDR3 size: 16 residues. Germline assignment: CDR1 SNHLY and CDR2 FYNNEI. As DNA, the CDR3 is TGTGCCAGCAGTAGAACAGGGGGCGCAGGGAAACAGCCCCAGCATTTT. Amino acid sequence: CASSRTGGAGKQPQHF.

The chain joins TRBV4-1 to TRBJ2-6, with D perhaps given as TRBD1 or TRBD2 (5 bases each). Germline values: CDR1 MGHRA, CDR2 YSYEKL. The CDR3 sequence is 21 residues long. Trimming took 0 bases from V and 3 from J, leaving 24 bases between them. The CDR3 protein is CASSQDFSPGRGVFGANVLTF. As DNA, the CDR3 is TGCGCCAGCAGCCAAGATTTTTCGCCGGGACGAGGGGTCTTTGGGGCCAACGTCCTGACTTTC.

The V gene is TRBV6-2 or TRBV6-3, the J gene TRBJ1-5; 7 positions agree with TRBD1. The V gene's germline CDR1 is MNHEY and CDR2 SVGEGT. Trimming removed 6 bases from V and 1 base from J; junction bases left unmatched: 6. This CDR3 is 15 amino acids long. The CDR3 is CASSRPGQSNQPQHF. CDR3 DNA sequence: TGTGCCAGCAGCCGGCCGGGACAGAGCAATCAGCCCCAGCATTTT.

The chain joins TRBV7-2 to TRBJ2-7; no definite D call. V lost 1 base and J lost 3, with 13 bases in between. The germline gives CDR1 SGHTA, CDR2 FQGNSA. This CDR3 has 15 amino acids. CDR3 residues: CASSLVRQIGYEQYF. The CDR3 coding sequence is TGTGCCAGCAGCTTAGTACGGCAGATTGGCTACGAGCAGTACTTC.